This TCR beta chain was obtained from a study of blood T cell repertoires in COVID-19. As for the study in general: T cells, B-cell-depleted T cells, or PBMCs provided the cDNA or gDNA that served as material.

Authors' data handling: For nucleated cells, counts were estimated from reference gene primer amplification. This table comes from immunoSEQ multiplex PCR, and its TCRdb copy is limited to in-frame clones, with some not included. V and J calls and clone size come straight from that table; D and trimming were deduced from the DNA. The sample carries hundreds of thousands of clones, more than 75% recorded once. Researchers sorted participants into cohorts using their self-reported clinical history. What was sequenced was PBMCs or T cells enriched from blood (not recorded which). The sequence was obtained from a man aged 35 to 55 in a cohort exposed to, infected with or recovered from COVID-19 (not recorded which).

The CDR3: CASSSGQVASNQPQHF. The CDR3 DNA sequence: TGTGCCAGCAGTTCGGGACAGGTCGCGAGCAATCAGCCCCAGCATTTT. V usage is TRBV6-6 and J usage is TRBJ1-5; 8 bases agree with TRBD1. After removal of 4 bases from V and 1 base from J, the junction contained 6 bases not matched to a gene. The V gene's germline CDR1 is MNHNY and CDR2 SVGAGI (reference sequence). The CDR3 extends over 16 amino acids.